The 14 T cell receptor beta chains listed next were all sequenced from one sample in a study of blood T cells in healthy people across ages. Primed by a sample-barcoded 5' primer and a J-beta primer mix, a second PCR proceeded for about 7 to 12 cycles. TCRdb fed the 5' RACE reads into MiXCR, producing one record per CDR3 protein. The repertoire consists of about 1.6 million distinct CDR3 sequences, with roughly 32% occurring once and the leading ten covering over 9%. The sequenced sample consisted of blood. Receptors originate from a woman in her thirties in good health.

The chain uses TRBV7-2 and TRBJ2-5, with D perhaps being TRBD1 or TRBD2 (5 bases each). The J call may be mistaken, given a closer DNA end match to TRBJ2-7. Germline V gives CDR1 SGHTA, CDR2 FQGNSA. The CDR3 covers 16 residues. The CDR3 DNA is TGTGCCAGCAGCCTCCCAACCGGGGCAACGGCGTACGAGCAGTACTTC. As protein: CASSLPTGATAYEQYF.

This clonotype came up a few times. The rearrangement uses TRBV7-9 and TRBJ2-2; possibly TRBD2 for D (6 bases). This CDR3 comprises 14 residues. V was clipped by 0 bases and J by 6 bases, with 8 bases between them. CDR1 SEHNR and CDR2 FQNEAQ come from the germline V gene (reference sequence). The CDR3 DNA reads TGTGCCAGCAGCTTAGCGGCGGGGTCCGGGGAGCTGTTTTTT. It is translated as CASSLAAGSGELFF. Variable domain in full (rest from reference TRBV7-9 and TRBJ2-2): DTGVSQNPRHKITKRGQNVTFRCDPISEHNRLYWYRQTLGQGPEFLTYFQNEAQLEKSRLLSDRFSAERPKGSFSTLEIQRTEQGDSAMYLCASSLAAGSGELFFGEGSRLTVL.

V is TRBV2 and J is TRBJ1-2, with D unresolved. The V gene lost 2 bases and the J gene lost 2 bases, with 6 bases spanning the gap. The CDR3 is 13 residues long. The germline gives CDR1 SNHLY, CDR2 FYNNEI. The CDR3 sequence: CASSETTNYGYTF. CDR3 in DNA: TGTGCCAGCAGTGAAACTACAAACTATGGCTACACCTTC.

V usage is TRBV10-3 and J usage is TRBJ2-1; 8 nucleotides agree with TRBD2. Germline V lookup: CDR1 ENHRY, CDR2 SYGVKD. With 2 bases clipped from V and 4 bases from J, the junction kept 10 bases outside the gene matches. This CDR3 contains 17 residues. The CDR3 bases are TGTGCCATCAGTGAGCGGGAGGGGGGGGCCTCGTACAATGAGCAGTTCTTC. It specifies CAISEREGGASYNEQFF.

The chain is built from TRBV7-9 and TRBJ2-1; 7 bases agree with TRBD1. This CDR3 has 13 amino acids. Germline assignment: CDR1 SEHNR and CDR2 FQNEAQ (reference sequence). Germline trimming cut 4 bases from V and 14 bases from J; bases unmatched to any gene: 11. The CDR3 DNA reads TGTGCCAGCAGCTACTCAGGACAGGCCGAAAAGTTCTTC. Residues: CASSYSGQAEKFF. Combining the CDR3 with reference TRBV7-9 and TRBJ2-1 gives the whole variable domain DTGVSQNPRHKITKRGQNVTFRCDPISEHNRLYWYRQTLGQGPEFLTYFQNEAQLEKSRLLSDRFSAERPKGSFSTLEIQRTEQGDSAMYLCASSYSGQAEKFFGPGTRLTVL.

This chain connects TRBV20-1 to TRBJ2-7, with D uncertain. Germline assignment: CDR1 DFQATT and CDR2 SNEGSKA (reference sequence). V gave up 0 bases and J gave up 2 bases, with 8 bases separating them. This CDR3 region has 13 residues. This CDR3 reads CSAREASTYEQYF. The DNA of the CDR3 is TGCAGTGCTAGAGAGGCCAGTACCTACGAGCAGTACTTC.

The chain uses TRBV12-3 or TRBV12-4 and TRBJ1-2; the D is unclear. The ends were cut back, 3 bases at V and 4 bases at J, with 18 bases in the middle. This CDR3 has 16 amino acids. The CDR3 protein is CASSLIGARSIYGYTF. The CDR3, as DNA: TGTGCCAGCAGTTTGATCGGCGCGAGAAGTATCTATGGCTACACCTTC.

The chain recombines TRBV27 with TRBJ1-2, with unresolved D. V lost 2 bases and J 5 bases, leaving 9 bases between the germline ends. Germline V gene lookup returns CDR1 MNHEY and CDR2 SMNVEV (reference sequence). The CDR3 runs to 13 residues. The CDR3 region is CASSLGYSYGYTF. CDR3 sequence (DNA): TGTGCCAGCAGTTTAGGGTATTCATATGGCTACACCTTC.

Regarding this clonotype: A read error is possible here, since a much larger clone lies one base away. J is TRBJ2-5 and V is TRBV20-1, with 8 positions matching TRBD1. V dropped 6 bases and J dropped 5; count of bases not matched to a gene: 11. The CDR3 runs 14 residues. Germline loops: CDR1 DFQATT, CDR2 SNEGSKA (reference sequence). This CDR3 reads CSAKDRAGLETQYF. The CDR3 nucleotides are TGCAGTGCCAAGGACAGGGCCGGTCTCGAGACCCAGTACTTC.

This chain connects TRBV5-1 to TRBJ1-5; D not resolved. V lost 0 bases and J lost 1, with 8 bases in between. The CDR3 runs to 15 residues. Germline assignment: CDR1 SGHRS and CDR2 YFSETQ. The CDR3 sequence: CASSLVPGSNQPQHF. The DNA for the CDR3 is TGCGCCAGCAGCTTGGTTCCGGGGAGCAATCAGCCCCAGCATTTT.

The chain employs TRBV7-3 and TRBJ2-7; D gene unclear. CDR1 and CDR2 (germline): SGHTA, FQGTGA. The CDR3 is 13 amino acids. Trimming removed 4 bases at V and 8 bases at J, with 15 bases between. The CDR3 sequence is CASSSDKGTKQYF. Written as DNA, the CDR3 is TGTGCCAGCAGCTCAGACAAGGGAACTAAGCAGTACTTC.

The chain recombines TRBV7-6 with TRBJ2-7, with D tentatively TRBD2 (5 bases). The CDR3 length is 13 residues. Germline-derived CDR1 and CDR2 are SGHVS and FNYEAQ. Trimming removed 4 bases at V and 7 bases at J, with 14 bases between. DNA of the CDR3: TGTGCCAGCAGCTCCGGGATTTTTTTAGAGCAGTACTTC. It encodes CASSSGIFLEQYF.

J is TRBJ1-2 and V is TRBV5-1; the D is unclear. The V and J ends lost 4 bases and 4 bases respectively, with 11 bases between them. Looked up from germline, CDR1 is SGHRS and CDR2 is YFSETQ. The CDR3 runs to 13 residues. CDR3 residues: CASSPGVLYGYTF. CDR3 bases: TGCGCCAGCAGCCCCGGAGTCCTCTATGGCTACACCTTC.

The gene calls are TRBV12-3 or TRBV12-4 and TRBJ2-6; unclear D gene. The CDR3 length is 13 residues. Trimming took off 10 bases at V and 0 bases at J, with 7 bases between the two ends. CDR3: CATYPSGANVLTF. CDR3 in DNA: TGTGCCACCTATCCCTCTGGGGCCAACGTCCTGACTTTC.